The 28 T cell receptor beta chains in this list originate from one sample, sequenced in a study of blood T cell repertoires in COVID-19. Repertoires were generated with immunoSEQ multiplex PCR, while TCRdb's copy carries only in-frame clones and drops some. The sample yields 150,000 or so clones, approximately 83% seen once. The sequenced sample consisted of peripheral blood. Receptors were obtained from a woman of 80 years or more with acute or convalescent COVID-19.

The gene calls are TRBV11-2 and TRBJ1-4, with 7 bases matching TRBD1. This CDR3 spans 14 amino acids. The V segment lost 5 bases and the J segment 3 bases; nucleotides outside the gene matches: 3. Per the germline V gene, CDR1 is SGHAT and CDR2 is FQNNGV. This CDR3 is CASSLGTANEKLFF. DNA of the CDR3: TGTGCCAGCAGCCTAGGGACAGCTAATGAAAAACTGTTTTTT. Filled out from reference TRBV11-2 and TRBJ1-4, the complete variable domain reads EAGVAQSPRYKIIEKRQSVAFWCNPISGHATLYWYQQILGQGPKLLIQFQNNGVVDDSQLPKDRFSAERLKGVDSTLKIQPAKLEDSAVYLCASSLGTANEKLFFGSGTQLSVL.

The chain combines TRBV4-2 with TRBJ1-4; tentative D call: TRBD1 (5 bases). Germline-derived CDR1 and CDR2 are LGHNA and YNFKEQ. This CDR3 spans 15 amino acids. Trimming left V 1 base short and J 5 bases short, with 11 bases between. CDR3 sequence reads: CASSQGLGGNEKLFF. The CDR3 nucleotides read TGTGCCAGCAGCCAAGGGCTCGGGGGAAATGAAAAACTGTTTTTT.

J is TRBJ2-3 and V is TRBV5-8; possibly TRBD2 for D (6 bases). Trimming stripped 2 bases from V and 1 base from J, with 11 bases between. CDR3 size: 15 residues. The V gene's germline CDR1 is SGHTS and CDR2 YDEGEE. The CDR3: CASSFLAMGTDTQYF. The CDR3 bases are TGTGCCAGCAGCTTTCTAGCGATGGGCACAGATACGCAGTATTTT.

The chain carries TRBV5-6 and TRBJ1-5; no definite D call. CDR1 and CDR2 from the germline V gene are SGHDT and YYEEEE. There are 17 residues in the CDR3. The V gene lost 0 bases and the J gene lost 3 bases, with 16 bases spanning the gap. CDR3 region: CASSLGGIAKHNQPQHF. The CDR3 DNA follows: TGTGCCAGCAGCTTGGGCGGGATAGCAAAACACAATCAGCCCCAGCATTTT.

This chain's CDR3 is CASSQAPPGAASNSPLHF. The CDR3 DNA sequence: TGCGCCAGCAGCCAAGCCCCCCCAGGGGCGGCCTCTAATTCACCCCTCCACTTT. This chain links TRBV4-1 with TRBJ1-6; TRBD1 is a possible D gene (6 bases). Germline CDR1 is MGHRA and CDR2 is YSYEKL. V lost 1 base to trimming and J lost 6 bases, with 19 bases between them. This CDR3 spans 18 amino acids.

The chain joins TRBV5-1 to TRBJ2-3; D might be TRBD1 (7 bases). Germline-derived CDR1 and CDR2 are SGHRS and YFSETQ. The V and J ends lost 4 bases and 4 bases respectively, with 19 bases between them. This CDR3 is built from 16 residues. CDR3 region: CASSAGTAGLSDTQYF. CDR3 nucleotides: TGCGCCAGCAGCGCGGGGACAGCCGGTTTATCAGATACGCAGTATTTT.

Points on this clone: Other DNA sequences in the sample encode the same CDR3. V gene TRBV5-1 combines with J gene TRBJ1-1, with D possibly TRBD1 on 5 matching bases. The CDR3 has 13 residues. Germline V gives CDR1 SGHRS, CDR2 YFSETQ. Trimming removed 1 base from V and 5 bases from J, with 9 bases in between. CDR3 residues: CASSLTDSTEAFF. The CDR3, as DNA: TGCGCCAGCAGCTTGACTGACAGTACTGAAGCTTTCTTT.

CDR3 sequence reads: CATSDQGGGSDTQYF. The CDR3 DNA reads as TGTGCCACCAGTGATCAAGGCGGAGGGTCAGATACGCAGTATTTT. J is TRBJ2-3 and V is TRBV24-1; tentatively, D is TRBD2 (6 bases). The CDR3 contains 15 residues. V was shortened by 3 bases and J by 4 bases, with 13 bases between the two germline ends. Looked up from germline, CDR1 is KGHDR and CDR2 is SFDVKD.

V usage is TRBV6-5 and J usage is TRBJ1-6; D possibly corresponds to TRBD1 (5 bases). CDR1 is MNHEY, CDR2 SVGAGI, per germline. V lost 7 bases, J lost 2 bases, and 12 bases lay in between. The CDR3 has 15 residues. The CDR3 DNA follows: TGTGCCAGCAACGGGGGGGGACCCTATAATTCACCCCTCCACTTT. Protein: CASNGGGPYNSPLHF.

This clone was seen a handful of times. The same CDR3 also results from other DNA sequences found in this sample. CDR3 nucleotides: TGTGCCAGCAGCTTGGCAGGGGTCGACTATGGCTACACCTTC. This sequence encodes CASSLAGVDYGYTF. The chain uses TRBV7-9 and TRBJ1-2, with a tentative D call TRBD1 (6 bases). This CDR3 is built from 14 residues. Trimming removed 3 bases at V and 3 bases at J, with 11 bases between. Germline V CDR1 and CDR2: SEHNR, FQNEAQ (reference sequence).

CDR3 in DNA: TGTGCCAGCAGCTCCCAGACAGGAAATGGCTACACCTTC. Amino acid sequence: CASSSQTGNGYTF. This chain joins TRBV7-2 and TRBJ1-2; the D gene is possibly TRBD1 (6 bases). Trimming left V 4 bases short and J 6 bases short, with 12 bases between. Germline CDR1 is SGHTA and CDR2 is FQGNSA. The CDR3 covers 13 residues.

This chain links TRBV3-1 (or the pseudogene TRBV3-2) with TRBJ2-7; D is possibly TRBD1 (6 bases). The CDR3 runs 19 residues. CDR1 LGHDT and CDR2 YNNKEL come from the germline V gene (reference sequence). Trimming cost V 2 bases and J 0 bases, with 23 bases left between them. The CDR3 spells CASSQNQGFLDRSSYEQYF. The CDR3 bases are TGTGCCAGCAGCCAAAACCAAGGGTTTTTAGACAGGAGCTCCTACGAGCAGTACTTC.

The rearrangement joins TRBV6-5 to TRBJ1-1; TRBD1 aligns across 7 bases. The germline CDR1 and CDR2 sequences are MNHEY and SVGAGI. V gave up 7 bases and J gave up 11 bases; unmatched junction bases: 7. The CDR3 spans 11 residues. CDR3 amino acids: CASTKGGRAFF. CDR3 sequence (DNA): TGTGCCAGCACAAAAGGGGGCCGGGCTTTCTTT.

This rearrangement joins TRBV27 to TRBJ1-2, with 8 bases aligning to TRBD1. The CDR3 is made up of 13 amino acids. Germline assignment: CDR1 MNHEY and CDR2 SMNVEV (reference sequence). The V segment lost 6 bases and the J segment 2 bases; nucleotides outside the gene matches: 2. This chain's CDR3 is CASSRTGNYGYTF. The DNA of the CDR3 is TGTGCCAGCAGCCGGACAGGGAACTATGGCTACACCTTC.

This clone was observed a single time. V and J are TRBV6-4 and TRBJ2-7, with 7 nucleotides matching TRBD1. From germline, CDR1 is MRHNA and CDR2 SNTAGT. The CDR3 runs to 16 residues. J lost 1 base, V lost 6 bases, and 12 bases had no gene match. The CDR3 DNA is TGTGCCAGCAGGGACCACAGGGGCACCCTATCCTACGAGCAGTACTTC. Protein: CASRDHRGTLSYEQYF.

The chain combines TRBV12-3 or TRBV12-4 with TRBJ1-4; D may be TRBD1 (5 bases). V shed 3 bases and J shed 8 bases, with 7 bases lying between them. The CDR3 contains 12 residues. The CDR3 sequence: CASSFRQEKLFF. For the CDR3, the DNA is TGTGCCAGCAGTTTTAGACAGGAAAAACTGTTTTTT.

The chain combines TRBV6-5 with TRBJ1-2; possibly TRBD1 for D (6 bases). From germline, CDR1 is MNHEY and CDR2 SVGAGI. The CDR3 has 16 amino acids. The V and J ends lost 0 bases and 0 bases respectively, with 11 bases between them. This CDR3 reads CASSYSYRQANYGYTF. In nucleotides, the CDR3 is TGTGCCAGCAGTTACTCTTACAGACAGGCTAACTATGGCTACACCTTC.

V gene TRBV9 combines with J gene TRBJ2-3; the D gene is possibly TRBD2 (5 bases). The CDR3 consists of 13 residues. CDR1 and CDR2 from the germline V gene are SGDLS and YYNGEE. With 3 bases removed from V and 8 bases from J, the gap between germline ends came to 13 bases. The CDR3 spells CASSALAGSTQYF. The CDR3 DNA reads as TGTGCCAGCAGCGCCCTAGCTGGGTCTACGCAGTATTTT.

This clone was detected once. The chain joins TRBV5-1 to TRBJ1-1; D is undetermined. The CDR3 is 13 amino acids. The V end was cut by 5 bases, the J end by 5 bases, with 13 bases between. Germline V CDR1 and CDR2: SGHRS, YFSETQ. The CDR3 loop reads CASSKTPGTEAFF. The CDR3 coding sequence is TGCGCCAGCAGTAAGACCCCGGGGACTGAAGCTTTCTTT.

The rearrangement uses TRBV12-5 and TRBJ1-5; tentatively, D is TRBD1 (5 bases). The CDR3 loop spans 16 amino acids. V was pared by 7 bases and J by 0 bases, with 16 bases between. Germline V CDR1 and CDR2: LGHNT, FRNRAP. The CDR3 region is CASERGGLRSNQPQHF. The CDR3 nucleotides read TGTGCTAGTGAGCGGGGGGGTCTACGTAGCAATCAGCCCCAGCATTTT. The variable domain in full, completed from reference TRBV12-5 and TRBJ1-5, reads DARVTQTPRHKVTEMGQEVTMRCQPILGHNTVFWYRQTMMQGLELLAYFRNRAPLDDSGMPKDRFSAEMPDATLATLKIQPSEPRDSAVYFCASERGGLRSNQPQHFGDGTRLSIL.

This clone was counted a few times. J is TRBJ2-1 and V is TRBV5-1; tentatively, D is TRBD2 (6 bases). The CDR3 has 14 residues. CDR1 is SGHRS and CDR2 is YFSETQ in the germline V gene. Trimming removed 4 bases at V and 7 bases at J, with 15 bases between. CDR3 coding DNA: TGCGCCAGCAGCCCGGGCCCGGAGGGGAATGAGCAGTTCTTC. Amino acids: CASSPGPEGNEQFF. Combining the CDR3 with reference TRBV5-1 and TRBJ2-1 gives the whole variable domain KAGVTQTPRYLIKTRGQQVTLSCSPISGHRSVSWYQQTPGQGLQFLFEYFSETQRNKGNFPGRFSGRQFSNSRSEMNVSTLELGDSALYLCASSPGPEGNEQFFGPGTRLTVL.

J is TRBJ2-5 and V is TRBV7-9, with TRBD2 identical over 13 bases. CDR1 and CDR2 from the germline V gene are SEHNR and FQNEAQ (reference sequence). Losses at the gene ends were 5 bases for V and 0 bases for J; bases not matched to a gene: 3. CDR3 length: 16 residues. Here the CDR3 reads CASSPGTSGDQETQYF. The CDR3, as DNA: TGTGCCAGCAGCCCAGGGACTAGCGGGGACCAAGAGACCCAGTACTTC.

V gene TRBV18 combines with J gene TRBJ1-2; TRBD1 matches 9 bases. Germline V gene data show CDR1 as KGHSH and CDR2 as LQKENI. The CDR3 spans 15 residues. Trimming took 3 bases from V and 6 from J; bases not matched to a gene: 8. The CDR3 region is CASSPSTTGGHGYTF. CDR3 DNA sequence: TGTGCCAGCTCACCTTCCACCACAGGGGGCCATGGCTACACCTTC.

V is TRBV4-1 and J is TRBJ2-1, with 9 bases lining up with TRBD2. After removal of 4 bases from V and 8 bases from J, the junction contained 3 bases not matched to a gene. The germline V gene has CDR1 MGHRA and CDR2 YSYEKL. This CDR3 comprises 13 residues. This chain's CDR3 is CASSPRGGHEQFF. The DNA for the CDR3 is TGCGCCAGCAGCCCGCGGGGGGGACATGAGCAGTTCTTC.

This chain joins TRBV9 and TRBJ1-4; D remains ambiguous. CDR1 and CDR2 (germline): SGDLS, YYNGEE. The CDR3 is made up of 16 amino acids. V shed 0 bases and J shed 0 bases, with 9 bases lying between them. CDR3 protein: CASSVAGGATNEKLFF. CDR3 coding DNA: TGTGCCAGCAGCGTAGCCGGCGGCGCAACTAATGAAAAACTGTTTTTT.

The chain employs TRBV19 and TRBJ2-1; 9 bases line up with TRBD2. This CDR3 contains 17 residues. The ends lost 6 bases at V and 6 bases at J; junction bases unmatched: 15. The germline V gene encodes CDR1 LNHDA and CDR2 SQIVND (reference sequence). The CDR3: CASSERNSGGSFNEQFF. The CDR3 nucleotides are TGTGCCAGTAGCGAGAGGAACAGCGGGGGGTCTTTCAATGAGCAGTTCTTC.

The CDR3 loop is CASGHFSGNTIYF. In nucleotides, the CDR3 is TGTGCCAGCGGACATTTCTCTGGAAACACCATATATTTT. The chain uses TRBV5-6 and TRBJ1-3; D might be TRBD1 (5 bases). Trimming shortened V by 7 bases and J by 0 bases, and 8 bases separated the two germline ends. Germline V CDR1 and CDR2: SGHDT, YYEEEE. The CDR3 length is 13 residues.

V is TRBV4-1 and J is TRBJ1-2; 8 bases agree with TRBD1. The junction had 0 bases not matched to a gene; V was cut back by 0 bases and J by 0 bases. The CDR3 extends over 15 amino acids. Germline CDR1 reads MGHRA; CDR2 reads YSYEKL. The CDR3 DNA reads as TGCGCCAGCAGCCAAGAGACAGGGGCTAACTATGGCTACACCTTC. This translates into CASSQETGANYGYTF.